These 7 T cell receptor beta chains were sequenced from one sample in a study of blood T cell repertoires in COVID-19. Data came from immunoSEQ multiplex PCR; TCRdb stores just in-frame clones and leaves some out. The data contain over 150,000 clones, about 80% of them singletons. The sample consisted of peripheral blood. These receptors were collected from a man aged 65-85 years with active or convalescent COVID-19.

This chain connects TRBV11-1 to TRBJ1-1; 8 nucleotides line up with TRBD1. J was trimmed by 5 bases and V by 6 bases; bases with no gene match: 11. Per germline, CDR1 SGHAT and CDR2 FQDESV (reference sequence). This CDR3 has 15 amino acids. The CDR3 DNA reads as TGTGCCAGCAGGCCCCAGGGGGCGCGGGGGACTGAAGCTTTCTTT. This translates into CASRPQGARGTEAFF.

This rearrangement joins TRBV3-1 (or the pseudogene TRBV3-2) to TRBJ2-2; TRBD2 is a possible D gene (7 bases). The CDR3 runs 18 residues. CDR1 is LGHDT, CDR2 YNNKEL, per germline (reference sequence). With 0 bases removed from V and 4 bases from J, the gap between germline ends came to 18 bases. CDR3 DNA: TGTGCCAGCAGCCAAGAGCCGGGGGGCCCGCGAGGCACCGGGGAGCTGTTTTTT. Residues: CASSQEPGGPRGTGELFF.

CDR3 residues: CASSLTRISYNEQFF. CDR3 bases: TGTGCCAGCAGCTTAACGCGGATCTCCTACAATGAGCAGTTCTTC. The J gene is TRBJ2-1, the V gene TRBV7-2; D unresolved. V gave up 2 bases and J gave up 0 bases, with 8 bases separating them. This CDR3 comprises 15 residues. Germline values: CDR1 SGHTA, CDR2 FQGNSA. Drawing the rest from reference TRBV7-2 and TRBJ2-1, the complete variable domain is GAGVSQSPSNKVTEKGKDVELRCDPISGHTALYWYRQSLGQGLEFLIYFQGNSAPDKSGLPSDRFSAERTGGSVSTLTIQRTQQEDSAVYLCASSLTRISYNEQFFGPGTRLTVL.

The rearrangement links TRBV19 to TRBJ2-2; D is unclear. Per the germline V gene, CDR1 is LNHDA and CDR2 is SQIVND (reference sequence). V lost 10 bases to trimming and J lost 6 bases, with 18 bases between them. CDR3 length: 14 residues. The CDR3 DNA is TGTGCCACCAAAGTGGGCAGAACGGCCGGGGAGCTGTTTTTT. Translating it yields CATKVGRTAGELFF.

The rearrangement uses TRBV10-3 and TRBJ1-5; 7 bases are a match to TRBD1. Germline V gene data show CDR1 as ENHRY and CDR2 as SYGVKD. The trim removed 8 bases at V and 1 base at J, leaving 5 bases unmatched. There are 14 residues in the CDR3. The CDR3 nucleotides read TGTGCCATCGGACGGGACAGCAGCAATCAGCCCCAGCATTTT. This translates into CAIGRDSSNQPQHF.

The chain uses TRBV15 and TRBJ1-2; D is ambiguous. The V end lost 1 base, the J end lost 4 bases, and 7 bases lay between the germline ends. This CDR3 comprises 13 residues. CDR1 and CDR2 (germline): LNHNV, YYDKDF (reference sequence). DNA of the CDR3: TGTGCCACCAGCAGAGGAGATTCCTATGGCTACACCTTC. It translates to CATSRGDSYGYTF.

The J gene is TRBJ2-3, the V gene TRBV7-2; no definite D call. Looked up from germline, CDR1 is SGHTA and CDR2 is FQGNSA. V lost 2 bases and J 11 bases, leaving 14 bases between the germline ends. This CDR3 region has 13 residues. The CDR3, as DNA: TGTGCCAGCAGCTTACACGGTTCTTATGGGCAGTATTTT. Protein product: CASSLHGSYGQYF.